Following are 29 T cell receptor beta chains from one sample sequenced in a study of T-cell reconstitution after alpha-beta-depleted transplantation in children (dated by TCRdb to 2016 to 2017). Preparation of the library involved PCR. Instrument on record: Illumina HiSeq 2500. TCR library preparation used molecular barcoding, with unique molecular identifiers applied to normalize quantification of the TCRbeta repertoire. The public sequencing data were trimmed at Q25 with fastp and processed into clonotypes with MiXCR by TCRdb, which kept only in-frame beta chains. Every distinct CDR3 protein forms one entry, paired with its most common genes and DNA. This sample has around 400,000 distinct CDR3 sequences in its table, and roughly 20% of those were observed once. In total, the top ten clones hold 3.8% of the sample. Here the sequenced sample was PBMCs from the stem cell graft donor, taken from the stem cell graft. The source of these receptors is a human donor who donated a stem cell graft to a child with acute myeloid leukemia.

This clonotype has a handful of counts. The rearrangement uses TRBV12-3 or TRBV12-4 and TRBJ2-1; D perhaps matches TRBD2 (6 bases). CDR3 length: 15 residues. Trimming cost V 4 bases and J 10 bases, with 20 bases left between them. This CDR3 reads CASSSAGQGKREQFF. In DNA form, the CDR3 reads TGTGCCAGCAGTTCGGCGGGGCAGGGCAAGCGGGAGCAGTTCTTC.

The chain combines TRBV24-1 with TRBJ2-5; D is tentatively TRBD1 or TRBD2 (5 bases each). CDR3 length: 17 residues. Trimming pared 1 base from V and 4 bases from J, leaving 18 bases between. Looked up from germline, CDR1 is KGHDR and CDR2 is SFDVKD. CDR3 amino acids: CATSDFGEGLSPETQYF. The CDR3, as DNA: TGTGCCACCAGTGATTTTGGCGAGGGGCTTAGTCCAGAGACCCAGTACTTC.

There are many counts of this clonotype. CDR3 bases: TGCAGCGCTCCAATTACTAGCGGGGCCCTTGATACGCAGTATTTT. Amino acids: CSAPITSGALDTQYF. The chain carries TRBV29-1 and TRBJ2-3; 10 nucleotides line up with TRBD2. The CDR3 is made up of 15 amino acids. Germline-derived CDR1 and CDR2 are SQVTM and ANQGSEA. V lost 7 bases to trimming and J lost 6 bases; unmatched junction nucleotides: 13.

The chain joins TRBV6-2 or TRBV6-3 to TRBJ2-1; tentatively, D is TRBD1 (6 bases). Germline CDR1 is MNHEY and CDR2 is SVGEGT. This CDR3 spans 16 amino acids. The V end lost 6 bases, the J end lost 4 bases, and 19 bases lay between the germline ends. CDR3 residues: CASRPTGNLGYNEQFF. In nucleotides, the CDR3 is TGTGCCAGCAGACCGACAGGAAACTTAGGGTACAATGAGCAGTTCTTC.

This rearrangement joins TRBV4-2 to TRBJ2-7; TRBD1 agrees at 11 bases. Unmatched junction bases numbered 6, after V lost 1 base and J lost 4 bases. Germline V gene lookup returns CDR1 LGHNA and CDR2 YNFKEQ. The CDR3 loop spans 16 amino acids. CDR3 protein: CASSQGGQGASYEQYF. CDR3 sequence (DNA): TGTGCCAGCAGCCAAGGTGGACAGGGGGCTTCGTACGAGCAGTACTTC.

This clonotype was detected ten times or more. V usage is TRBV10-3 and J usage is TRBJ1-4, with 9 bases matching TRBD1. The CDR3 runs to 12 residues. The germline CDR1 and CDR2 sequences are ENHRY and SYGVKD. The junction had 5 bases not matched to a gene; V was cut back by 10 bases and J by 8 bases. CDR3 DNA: TGTGCCACGGGACAGGGAGACGAAAAACTGTTTTTT. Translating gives CATGQGDEKLFF.

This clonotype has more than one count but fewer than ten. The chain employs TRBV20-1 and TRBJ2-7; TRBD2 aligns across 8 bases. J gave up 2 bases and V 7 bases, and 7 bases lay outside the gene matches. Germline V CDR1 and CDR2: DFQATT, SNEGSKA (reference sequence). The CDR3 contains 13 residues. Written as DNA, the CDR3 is TGCAGTGTTCAGGGACTAGACGCCTACGAGCAGTACTTC. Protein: CSVQGLDAYEQYF.

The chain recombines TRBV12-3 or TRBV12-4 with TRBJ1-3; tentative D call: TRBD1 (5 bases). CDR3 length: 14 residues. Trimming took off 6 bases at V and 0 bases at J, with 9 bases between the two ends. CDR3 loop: CASSQGSSGNTIYF. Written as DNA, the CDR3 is TGTGCCAGCAGCCAGGGAAGCTCTGGAAACACCATATATTTT.

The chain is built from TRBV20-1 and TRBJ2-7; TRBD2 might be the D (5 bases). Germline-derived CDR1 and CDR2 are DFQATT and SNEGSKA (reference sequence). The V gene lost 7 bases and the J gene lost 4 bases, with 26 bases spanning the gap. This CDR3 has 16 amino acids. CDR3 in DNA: TGCAGTGTCACTAAGGGCACGCGGGTCTTTTGGTACGAGCAGTACTTC. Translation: CSVTKGTRVFWYEQYF.

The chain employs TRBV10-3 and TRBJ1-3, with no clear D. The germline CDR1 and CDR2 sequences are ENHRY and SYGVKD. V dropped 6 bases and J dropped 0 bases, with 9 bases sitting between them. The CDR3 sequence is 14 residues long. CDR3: CAISQQSSGNTIYF. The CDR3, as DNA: TGTGCCATCAGCCAACAGAGCTCTGGAAACACCATATATTTT.

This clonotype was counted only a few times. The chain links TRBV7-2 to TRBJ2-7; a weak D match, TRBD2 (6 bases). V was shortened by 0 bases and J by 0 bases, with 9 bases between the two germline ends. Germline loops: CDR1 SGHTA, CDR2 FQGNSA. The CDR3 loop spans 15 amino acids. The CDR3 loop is CASSLARGTSYEQYF. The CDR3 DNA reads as TGTGCCAGCAGCTTAGCGCGGGGAACCTCCTACGAGCAGTACTTC.

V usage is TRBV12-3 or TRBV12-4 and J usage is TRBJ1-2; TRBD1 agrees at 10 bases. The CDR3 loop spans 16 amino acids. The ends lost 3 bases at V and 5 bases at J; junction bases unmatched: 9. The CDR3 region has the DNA TGTGCCAGCAGTTTCGACAGGGGGCGCGGTGATTATGGCTACACCTTC. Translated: CASSFDRGRGDYGYTF.

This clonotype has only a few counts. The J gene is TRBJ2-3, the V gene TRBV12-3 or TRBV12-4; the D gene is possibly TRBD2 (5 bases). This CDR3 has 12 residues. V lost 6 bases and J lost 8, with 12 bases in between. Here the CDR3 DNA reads TGTGCCAGCAGCTCCCAGGAGGTTACGCAGTATTTT. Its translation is CASSSQEVTQYF.

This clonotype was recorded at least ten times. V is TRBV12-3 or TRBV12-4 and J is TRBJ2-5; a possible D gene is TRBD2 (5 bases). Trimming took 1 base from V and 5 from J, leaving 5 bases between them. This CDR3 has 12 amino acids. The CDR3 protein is CASSLGRETQYF. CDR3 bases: TGTGCCAGCAGTTTAGGGAGGGAGACCCAGTACTTC.

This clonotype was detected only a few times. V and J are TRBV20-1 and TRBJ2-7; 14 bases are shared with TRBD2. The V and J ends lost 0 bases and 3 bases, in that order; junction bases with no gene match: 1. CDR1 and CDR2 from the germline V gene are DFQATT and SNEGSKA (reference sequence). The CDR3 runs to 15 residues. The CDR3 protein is CSAREGLAGVYEQYF. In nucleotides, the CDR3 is TGCAGTGCTAGAGAGGGACTAGCGGGGGTCTACGAGCAGTACTTC.

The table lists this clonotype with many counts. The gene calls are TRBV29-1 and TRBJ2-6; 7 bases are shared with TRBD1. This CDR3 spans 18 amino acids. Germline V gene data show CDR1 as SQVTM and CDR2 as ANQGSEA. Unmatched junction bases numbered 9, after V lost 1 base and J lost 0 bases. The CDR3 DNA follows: TGCAGCGTTGAAGGGCGTGGACAGGCTAACTCTGGGGCCAACGTCCTGACTTTC. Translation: CSVEGRGQANSGANVLTF. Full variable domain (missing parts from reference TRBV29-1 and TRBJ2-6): SAVISQKPSRDICQRGTSLTIQCQVDSQVTMMFWYRQQPGQSLTLIATANQGSEATYESGFVIDKFPISRPNLTFSTLTVSNMSPEDSSIYLCSVEGRGQANSGANVLTFGAGSRLTVL.

The CDR3, as DNA: TGTGCCAGCAGTTACTCGATTCTCGGGACGGATACCTACGAGCAGTACTTC. The encoded protein is CASSYSILGTDTYEQYF. This sequence joins TRBV6-5 and TRBJ2-7; tentatively, D is TRBD1 or TRBD2 (5 bases each). Germline V gene sequence: CDR1 MNHEY, CDR2 SVGAGI. The CDR3 runs 17 residues. Trimming pared 0 bases from V and 2 bases from J, leaving 17 bases between.

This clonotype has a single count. The CDR3 nucleotides read TGCAGCGGCGGACAGGGGGCGAATGGCTACACCTTC. Protein product: CSGGQGANGYTF. The chain has TRBV29-1 and TRBJ1-2, with 11 bases fitting TRBD1. Germline CDR1 and CDR2: SQVTM and ANQGSEA. V shed 7 bases, J shed 6 bases, and the junction held 4 bases outside the gene matches. This CDR3 is built from 12 residues.

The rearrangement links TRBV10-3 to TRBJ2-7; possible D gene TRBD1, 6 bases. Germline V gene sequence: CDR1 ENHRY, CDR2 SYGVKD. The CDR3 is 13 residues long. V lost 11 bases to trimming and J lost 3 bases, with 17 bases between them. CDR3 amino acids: CAFSPGDGYEQYF. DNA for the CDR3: TGTGCCTTTAGCCCAGGGGATGGCTACGAGCAGTACTTC.

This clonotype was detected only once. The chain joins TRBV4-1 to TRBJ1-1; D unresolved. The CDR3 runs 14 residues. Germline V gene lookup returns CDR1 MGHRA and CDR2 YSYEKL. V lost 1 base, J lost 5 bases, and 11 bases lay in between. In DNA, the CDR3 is TGCGCCAGCAGCCAAGTGGAGGGAGGAACTGAAGCTTTCTTT. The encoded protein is CASSQVEGGTEAFF.

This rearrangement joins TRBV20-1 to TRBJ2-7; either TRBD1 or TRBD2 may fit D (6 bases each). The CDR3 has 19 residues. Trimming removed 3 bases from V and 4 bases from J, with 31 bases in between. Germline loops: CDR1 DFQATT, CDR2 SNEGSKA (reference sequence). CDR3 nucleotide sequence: TGCAGTGCTAGCCCCGCGTCGGATTTGGGGGCCGCGGGATCGTACGAGCAGTACTTC. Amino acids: CSASPASDLGAAGSYEQYF.

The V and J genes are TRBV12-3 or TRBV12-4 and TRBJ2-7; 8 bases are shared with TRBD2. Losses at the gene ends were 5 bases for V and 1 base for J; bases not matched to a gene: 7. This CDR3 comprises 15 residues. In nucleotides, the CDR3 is TGTGCCAGCAGTGACGGGAGGGCCTTATCCTACGAGCAGTACTTC. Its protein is CASSDGRALSYEQYF.

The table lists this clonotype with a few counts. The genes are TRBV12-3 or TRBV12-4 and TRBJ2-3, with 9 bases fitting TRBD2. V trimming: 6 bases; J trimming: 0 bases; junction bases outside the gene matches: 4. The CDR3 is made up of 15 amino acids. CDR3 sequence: CASSYTSGSTDTQYF. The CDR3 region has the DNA TGTGCCAGCAGCTATACTAGCGGGAGCACAGATACGCAGTATTTT.

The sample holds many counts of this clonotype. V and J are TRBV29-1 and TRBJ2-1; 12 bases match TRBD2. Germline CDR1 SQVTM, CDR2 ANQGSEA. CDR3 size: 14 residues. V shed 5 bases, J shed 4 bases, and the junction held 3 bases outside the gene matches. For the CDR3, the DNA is TGCAGCGTTACCGGACTAGCGGGGTACAATGAGCAGTTCTTC. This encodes CSVTGLAGYNEQFF.

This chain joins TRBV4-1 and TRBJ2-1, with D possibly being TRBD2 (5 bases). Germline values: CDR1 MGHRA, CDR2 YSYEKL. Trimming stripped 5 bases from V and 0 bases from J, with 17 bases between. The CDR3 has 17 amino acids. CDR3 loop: CASSAYDWRSSYNEQFF. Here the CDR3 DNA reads TGCGCCAGCAGCGCTTATGATTGGAGGAGCTCCTACAATGAGCAGTTCTTC.

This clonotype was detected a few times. The CDR3 reads CSVPTRAGGLEQYF. The DNA for the CDR3 is TGCAGTGTCCCAACACGAGCGGGAGGACTCGAGCAGTACTTC. This rearrangement joins TRBV20-1 to TRBJ2-7; 9 positions match TRBD2. The V gene end was trimmed by 7 bases and the J gene end by 6 bases; junction bases not matched to a gene: 13. CDR3 size: 14 residues. Germline CDR1 reads DFQATT; CDR2 reads SNEGSKA (reference sequence).

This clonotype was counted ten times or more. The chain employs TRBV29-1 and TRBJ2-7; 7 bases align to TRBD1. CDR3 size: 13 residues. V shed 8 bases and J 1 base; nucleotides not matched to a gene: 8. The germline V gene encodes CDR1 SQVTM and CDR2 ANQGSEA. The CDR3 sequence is CSTLTGPSYEQYF. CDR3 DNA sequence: TGCAGCACCCTGACAGGGCCATCCTACGAGCAGTACTTC.

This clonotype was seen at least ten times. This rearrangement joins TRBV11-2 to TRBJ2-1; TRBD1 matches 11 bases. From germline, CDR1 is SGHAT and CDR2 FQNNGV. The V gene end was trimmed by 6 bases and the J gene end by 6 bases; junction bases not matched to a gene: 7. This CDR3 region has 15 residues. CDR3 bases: TGTGCCAGCAGAAAAGGGACAGGGGGGAGCAATGAGCAGTTCTTC. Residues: CASRKGTGGSNEQFF.

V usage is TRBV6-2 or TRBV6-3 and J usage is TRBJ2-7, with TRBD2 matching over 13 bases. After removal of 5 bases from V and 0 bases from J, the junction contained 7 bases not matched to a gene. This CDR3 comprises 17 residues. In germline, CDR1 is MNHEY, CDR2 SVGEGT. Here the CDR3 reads CASSTRLAGGTSYEQYF. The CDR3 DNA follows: TGTGCCAGCAGTACAAGACTAGCGGGAGGTACCTCCTACGAGCAGTACTTC.